Given below is one T cell receptor beta chain in context. This clonotype has only a few counts. Its antigen remains unidentified. Base-call qualities are not available, and no considerably larger clone is one nucleotide away. The instrument given in TCRdb is Illumina HiSeq 2500. Quantitative 5'-RACE with molecular barcodes was the method used to prepare the TCR beta libraries. In the paper's pipeline: Disease-linked TCR variants were identified with a new computational method built on a probabilistic model of VDJ rearrangement. The raw public reads went through TCRdb reprocessing: fastp at Q25, MiXCR clone calling, in-frame beta chains kept. One record per CDR3 amino acid sequence lists the most common genes and DNA. These V and J calls are TCRdb output, not the study's own analysis. Present in this sample are 250,000 to 350,000 distinct CDR3 sequences, around 18% of which were seen just once. Of the sample, roughly 7.4% falls within the top ten clones.

These data belong to a study of CD8 T cells in ankylosing spondylitis (dated by TCRdb to the late 2010s). Looking at the study overall: T cell receptor beta repertoires were profiled in healthy donors and ankylosing spondylitis patients so that disease-linked TCR variants could be found. The full study cohort comprised about 23 ankylosing spondylitis patients and 110 or so healthy donors. Peripheral blood was sampled, and synovial fluid was also collected from ankylosing spondylitis patients.

Overall study outcomes, separate from this receptor: According to the report, matched synovial fluid samples from ankylosing spondylitis patients were significantly enriched for the disease-linked clones. Blood from ankylosing spondylitis patients appeared to be characterized by a TCR beta motif made up of several highly homologous amino acid variants. The disease-linked clones showed a CD8+ phenotype and occurred at relatively low frequencies in peripheral blood. Some motif variants had previously been reported in the synovial fluid and blood of reactive arthritis patients, which suggests shared mechanisms of disease initiation.

Its CDR3 holds 18 amino acids, cysteine through phenylalanine. Only the CDR3 portion is preserved as DNA: 54 bases, with reading frame beginning at the first base. V is cut back by 1 base and J by 0 bases, with 8 bases in the junction unmatched. The receptor was isolated from a male donor with ankylosing spondylitis or in good health (not recorded which). The V and J segments used are TRBV12-3 or TRBV12-4 and TRBJ2-1, with TRBD2 identical over 8 junction bases. The sequenced sample consisted of blood, either unsorted or a sorted T cell fraction (not recorded which). The CDR3 sequence is CASSLVAGKTSSYNEQFF. The bases read TGTGCCAGCAGTTTAGTAGCGGGGAAAACCAGCTCCTACAATGAGCAGTTCTTC.